Here is one T cell receptor (beta chain) with its context. Its cognate antigen is unknown. The PCR employed 60 Vbeta primers together with 13 Jbeta primers. How the authors handled the data: Later, an analysis found 80 million or so unique TCR beta chains, and about 10 million of these were shared. Here immunoSEQ multiplex PCR was the method, and the copy in TCRdb shows in-frame clones only, minus some. That table furnishes V, J and clone size, whereas the DNA furnished D and trimming. The repertoire has fewer than 200,000 clones, about four fifths of them found once; the top ten carry approximately 1.6%. This sample is part of a study of cytomegalovirus exposure and HLA in healthy donors. Across the study: One earlier analysis, a look at about 179 million T cells, found some 120 million unique TCR beta sequences.

General study points: In a later analysis, HLA-associated beta chains showed higher expansion and lower generation probabilities than comparable chains.

Per germline, CDR1 SGHRS and CDR2 YFSETQ. This CDR3 contains 12 residues. The V gene end was trimmed by 4 bases and the J gene end by 4 bases; junction bases not matched to a gene: 0. The TCR sequence derives from a male donor in good health and CMV-seronegative. Input material: PBMCs. This rearrangement joins TRBV5-1 to TRBJ1-2, with TRBD1 identical over 8 bases. DNA of the CDR3: TGCGCCAGCAGCGGACAGGGCTATGGCTACACCTTC. It encodes CASSGQGYGYTF.